These T cell receptor beta chains were read from a single sample in a study of spatial heterogeneity in lung cancer. TCRdb called the 5' RACE reads again in MiXCR, with one record for every CDR3 protein. This sample has about 92,000 distinct CDR3 sequences, with about 12% found just once. This specimen consisted of PBMCs, obtained at surgery. These receptors all come from a male donor with early-stage non-small cell lung cancer. Each CDR3 is given with its conserved first and last residue. Fields, in order: J gene, clone size, CDR3 length, V gene, D gene, CDR3 protein, CDR3 DNA. A D gene is named only where the DNA matches it firmly. Size values are once, few and many counts, or a class for expanded clones, and some rows have none.

J: TRBJ2-2; size: many; length: 17; V: TRBV27; D: -; CDR3: CASSLYPQVPNTGELFF; DNA: TGTGCCAGCAGTTTATACCCACAGGTCCCGAACACCGGGGAGCTGTTTTTT
J: TRBJ2-1; size: few; length: 12; V: TRBV3-1; D: -; CDR3: CASSQNYNEQFF; DNA: TGTGCCAGCAGCCAGAACTACAATGAGCAGTTCTTC
J: TRBJ2-1; size: -; length: 14; V: TRBV30; D: -; CDR3: CAWSAHAGYNEQFF; DNA: TGTGCCTGGAGTGCCCATGCGGGGTACAATGAGCAGTTCTTC
J: TRBJ2-6; size: -; length: 14; V: TRBV25-1; D: -; CDR3: CASQSRAGANVLTF; DNA: TGTGCCAGTCAATCCAGGGCTGGGGCCAACGTCCTGACTTTC
J: TRBJ2-3; size: few; length: 15; V: TRBV5-1; D: -; CDR3: CASSSQSLSTDTQYF; DNA: TGCGCCAGCAGTTCCCAGTCACTTAGCACAGATACGCAGTATTTT
J: TRBJ1-1; size: many; length: 13; V: TRBV4-3; D: -; CDR3: CASSLGGLAEAFF; DNA: TGCGCCAGCAGCCTAGGGGGGCTCGCTGAAGCTTTCTTT
J: TRBJ2-7; size: few; length: 14; V: TRBV10-3; D: TRBD2; CDR3: CAISEFSGGNEQYF; DNA: TGTGCCATCAGTGAGTTTAGCGGGGGCAACGAGCAGTACTTC
J: TRBJ2-2; size: few; length: 15; V: TRBV6-5; D: -; CDR3: CASSPGTSNTGELFF; DNA: TGTGCCAGCAGCCCCGGGACATCTAACACCGGGGAGCTGTTTTTT
J: TRBJ1-1; size: few; length: 14; V: TRBV5-1; D: -; CDR3: CASSLPGLNTEAFF; DNA: TGCGCCAGCAGCTTGCCGGGCCTCAACACTGAAGCTTTCTTT
J: TRBJ2-1; size: many; length: 14; V: TRBV10-3; D: TRBD2; CDR3: CATLTSGSYNEQFF; DNA: TGTGCCACCCTGACTAGCGGGAGTTACAATGAGCAGTTCTTC
J: TRBJ2-1; size: -; length: 16; V: TRBV13; D: TRBD2; CDR3: CASSPIRLAEWNEQFF; DNA: TGTGCCAGCAGCCCAATCAGACTAGCAGAGTGGAATGAGCAGTTCTTC
J: TRBJ2-7; size: many; length: 14; V: TRBV5-1; D: TRBD1; CDR3: CASSSGTGGYEQYF; DNA: TGCGCCAGCAGCTCTGGGACAGGGGGCTACGAGCAGTACTTC
J: TRBJ2-5; size: -; length: 11; V: TRBV6-5; D: -; CDR3: CASAGAETQYF; DNA: TGTGCCAGCGCGGGGGCGGAGACCCAGTACTTC
J: TRBJ2-7; size: few; length: 14; V: TRBV5-6; D: TRBD1; CDR3: CASSNTGAYYEQYF; DNA: TGTGCCAGCAGCAACACAGGGGCTTACTACGAGCAGTACTTC
J: TRBJ2-1; size: -; length: 16; V: TRBV7-2; D: TRBD2; CDR3: CASSPPGLAANNEQFF; DNA: TGTGCCAGCAGCCCTCCGGGACTAGCGGCAAACAATGAGCAGTTCTTC
J: TRBJ2-1; size: many; length: 16; V: TRBV7-3; D: TRBD2; CDR3: CASSPGLLAEYNEQFF; DNA: TGTGCCAGCAGCCCCGGGTTACTAGCGGAGTACAATGAGCAGTTCTTC
J: TRBJ2-6; size: -; length: 19; V: TRBV3-1; D: TRBD2; CDR3: CASSQTGTSGASGANVLTF; DNA: TGTGCCAGCAGCCAGACCGGGACTAGCGGGGCCTCTGGGGCCAACGTCCTGACTTTC
J: TRBJ2-5; size: few; length: 14; V: TRBV24-1; D: -; CDR3: CATSDPSVEETQYF; DNA: TGTGCCACCAGTGACCCTTCAGTTGAAGAGACCCAGTACTTC
J: TRBJ2-3; size: -; length: 18; V: TRBV7-8; D: -; CDR3: CASSPLATSTTSTDTQYF; DNA: TGTGCCAGCAGCCCACTGGCCACCAGTACTACTAGCACAGATACGCAGTATTTT
J: TRBJ1-2; size: few; length: 16; V: TRBV20-1; D: -; CDR3: CSATPLRDTLFYGYTF; DNA: TGCAGTGCTACCCCGCTCCGGGACACTCTCTTCTATGGCTACACCTTC
J: TRBJ2-5; size: -; length: 17; V: TRBV4-2; D: -; CDR3: CASSQDTGRTPQETQYF; DNA: TGTGCCAGCAGCCAAGATACAGGGAGGACCCCGCAAGAGACCCAGTACTTC
J: TRBJ2-3; size: -; length: 16; V: TRBV3-1; D: -; CDR3: CASSPTAGAFTDTQYF; DNA: TGTGCCAGCAGCCCCACGGCAGGGGCTTTCACAGATACGCAGTATTTT
J: TRBJ2-5; size: many; length: 13; V: TRBV11-2; D: TRBD2; CDR3: CASSTSGSGDQYF; DNA: TGTGCCAGCAGCACTAGCGGATCGGGGGACCAGTACTTC
J: TRBJ1-2; size: few; length: 15; V: TRBV7-9; D: TRBD1; CDR3: CASSLRTGNGYGYTF; DNA: TGTGCCAGCAGCTTGCGGACAGGGAACGGCTATGGCTACACCTTC
J: TRBJ1-2; size: -; length: 13; V: TRBV7-9; D: TRBD1; CDR3: CASRQDRAYGYTF; DNA: TGTGCCAGCAGACAGGACAGGGCCTATGGCTACACCTTC
J: TRBJ1-1; size: -; length: 11; V: TRBV20-1; D: -; CDR3: CSAIVNTEAFF; DNA: TGCAGTGCAATCGTGAACACTGAAGCTTTCTTT
J: TRBJ2-7; size: -; length: 16; V: TRBV7-9; D: -; CDR3: CASSFATGTSTEEQYF; DNA: TGTGCCAGCAGCTTTGCAACTGGGACTTCCACTGAGGAGCAGTACTTC
J: TRBJ2-5; size: many; length: 14; V: TRBV10-3; D: TRBD2; CDR3: CAIRAGTSGETQYF; DNA: TGTGCCATCAGAGCCGGGACTAGCGGCGAGACCCAGTACTTC
J: TRBJ1-3; size: -; length: 14; V: TRBV7-2; D: -; CDR3: CASRQEMVGNTIYF; DNA: TGTGCCAGCAGGCAAGAGATGGTGGGAAACACCATATATTTT
J: TRBJ2-1; size: many; length: 12; V: TRBV2; D: -; CDR3: CASREDSNEQFF; DNA: TGTGCCAGCAGGGAGGACTCTAATGAGCAGTTCTTC
J: TRBJ2-5; size: few; length: 12; V: TRBV29-1; D: -; CDR3: CSVDGGQETQYF; DNA: TGCAGCGTTGATGGGGGCCAAGAGACCCAGTACTTC
J: TRBJ2-2; size: few; length: 17; V: TRBV3-1; D: TRBD2; CDR3: CASTPLVSGSRAGELFF; DNA: TGTGCCAGCACCCCTCTCGTTAGCGGGAGTAGAGCCGGGGAGCTGTTTTTT